The 30 T cell receptor beta chains below were found in one sample sequenced in a study of Ad26.COV2.S vaccination and SARS-CoV-2 variants. Profiling relied on immunoSEQ multiplex PCR, and the TCRdb table lists in-frame clones only, not all of them. The sample has 400,000 to 500,000 clones; 89% are singletons. Specified treatment: roughly 20 received Ad26.COV2.S at low or high dose, single or two shots; about 5 received placebo; per-sample allocation not given. The samples were gathered on day 63 after the first injection of vaccine or placebo. The sample consisted of peripheral blood, taken in a trial of Ad26.COV2.S vaccine versus placebo. The receptors stem from a person between 18 and 59 years old who received the Ad26.COV2.S COVID-19 vaccine or a placebo.

The chain uses TRBV19 and TRBJ1-2; a weak D match, TRBD1 (5 bases). The CDR3 length is 15 residues. V dropped 4 bases and J dropped 8 bases, with 20 bases sitting between them. Germline CDR1 and CDR2: LNHDA and SQIVND (reference sequence). CDR3 in amino acids: CASSTAGADYGGYTF. CDR3 coding DNA: TGTGCCAGTAGTACTGCCGGGGCAGACTATGGGGGCTACACCTTC.

The V call is TRBV28, the J call TRBJ2-7; D uncertain. Deletions cut 6 bases from V and 2 bases from J, with 11 bases between. This CDR3 comprises 13 residues. Germline CDR1 MDHEN, CDR2 SYDVKM. CDR3 coding DNA: TGTGCCAGCAGCCCGGGCCGAGCCTACGAGCAGTACTTC. The encoded protein is CASSPGRAYEQYF.

The chain has TRBV5-1 and TRBJ1-3; D ambiguous. The V end was cut by 2 bases, the J end by 0 bases, with 12 bases between. The germline V gene encodes CDR1 SGHRS and CDR2 YFSETQ. This CDR3 has 16 amino acids. The CDR3 sequence is CASSFSGGNSGNTIYF. The CDR3 DNA sequence: TGCGCCAGCAGCTTTTCGGGAGGGAACTCTGGAAACACCATATATTTT.

This clone showed up just once. The chain is built from TRBV29-1 and TRBJ2-3, with D possibly matching TRBD2 (6 bases). Trimming took off 4 bases at V and 4 bases at J, with 12 bases between the two ends. The CDR3 runs to 13 residues. Per the germline V gene, CDR1 is SQVTM and CDR2 is ANQGSEA. The CDR3 DNA follows: TGCAGCGTTGGGGGATCGGGGGCAGATACGCAGTATTTT. Translation gives CSVGGSGADTQYF.

The chain joins TRBV15 to TRBJ1-3; D uncertain. The CDR3 spans 16 residues. Per the germline V gene, CDR1 is LNHNV and CDR2 is YYDKDF (reference sequence). The germline V and J ends were trimmed by 0 bases and 1 base, with 10 bases remaining between them. The CDR3 DNA sequence: TGTGCCACCAGCAGAGATCGGGCGCTATCTGGAAACACCATATATTTT. Protein product: CATSRDRALSGNTIYF.

V is TRBV5-1 and J is TRBJ2-3; 7 bases fit TRBD1. Losses at the gene ends were 4 bases for V and 3 bases for J; bases not matched to a gene: 8. Germline lookup yields CDR1 SGHRS and CDR2 YFSETQ. This CDR3 is 15 amino acids long. The CDR3 bases are TGCGCCAGCAGCCGGGACAGCGAGGGGACAGATACGCAGTATTTT. It translates to CASSRDSEGTDTQYF.

The chain joins TRBV6-5 to TRBJ1-1, with 8 bases aligning to TRBD1. There are 14 residues in the CDR3. Germline lookup yields CDR1 MNHEY and CDR2 SVGAGI. With V trimmed by 4 bases and J by 3 bases, 4 bases remained unmatched. CDR3 sequence reads: CASSFGQGDTEAFF. In nucleotides, the CDR3 is TGTGCCAGCAGTTTTGGACAGGGCGACACTGAAGCTTTCTTT.

This rearrangement joins TRBV3-1 (or the pseudogene TRBV3-2) to TRBJ2-3, with D maybe TRBD2 (5 bases). This CDR3 region has 16 residues. Germline V CDR1 and CDR2: LGHDT, YNNKEL (reference sequence). Trimming cost V 4 bases and J 0 bases, with 14 bases left between them. CDR3 DNA: TGTGCCAGCAGCCTGCGGGCCTACCCTAGCACAGATACGCAGTATTTT. Amino acids: CASSLRAYPSTDTQYF.

The count of this clone is one. The rearrangement joins TRBV7-2 to TRBJ2-2; D gene ambiguous. V lost 5 bases, J lost 1 base, and 14 bases lay in between. The germline V gene has CDR1 SGHTA and CDR2 FQGNSA. This CDR3 is built from 16 residues. The CDR3 DNA follows: TGTGCCAGCAGCCTAACTCGACTGGGGAACACCGGGGAGCTGTTTTTT. Protein sequence: CASSLTRLGNTGELFF.

The genes are TRBV9 and TRBJ1-2, with 8 bases fitting TRBD1. The CDR3 consists of 14 residues. In germline, CDR1 is SGDLS, CDR2 YYNGEE. Unmatched junction bases numbered 7, after V lost 3 bases and J lost 6 bases. CDR3: CASSANRGTDGYTF. DNA for the CDR3: TGTGCCAGCAGCGCCAACAGGGGGACGGATGGCTACACCTTC.

This clone came up once. The chain couples TRBV6-2 or TRBV6-3 to TRBJ2-1; D perhaps matches TRBD2 (5 bases). Germline assignment: CDR1 MNHEY and CDR2 SVGEGT. CDR3 size: 11 residues. Trimming left V 3 bases short and J 13 bases short, with 10 bases between. CDR3 nucleotides: TGTGCCAGCAGTTATGGGCTAGCCCAGTTCTTC. This translates into CASSYGLAQFF.

Of note for this clone: Additional DNA sequences in this sample encode the identical CDR3. The V gene is TRBV5-8, the J gene TRBJ2-1; a possible D gene is TRBD1 (6 bases). Germline-derived CDR1 and CDR2 are SGHTS and YDEGEE. This CDR3 comprises 15 residues. Trimming removed 2 bases at V and 2 bases at J, with 11 bases between. CDR3 amino acids: CASSLRGGTYNEQFF. The CDR3 bases are TGTGCCAGCAGCTTAAGAGGGGGAACCTACAATGAGCAGTTCTTC.

This chain connects TRBV27 to TRBJ2-1; weak D call: TRBD2 (5 bases). There are 13 residues in the CDR3. Germline assignment: CDR1 MNHEY and CDR2 SMNVEV (reference sequence). V lost 2 bases and J 9 bases, leaving 11 bases between the germline ends. The chain's CDR3 is CASSLEGYGEQFF. The DNA of the CDR3 is TGTGCCAGCAGTTTAGAGGGATATGGTGAGCAGTTCTTC.

The rearrangement joins TRBV19 to TRBJ1-1; D not certain. Trimming left V 7 bases short and J 10 bases short, with 13 bases between. Germline V lookup: CDR1 LNHDA, CDR2 SQIVND (reference sequence). This CDR3 comprises 11 residues. The CDR3 DNA sequence: TGTGCCAGTACCACCGCGGGCGTAGCTTTCTTT. Translation gives CASTTAGVAFF.

This clone was observed once. The chain recombines TRBV5-1 with TRBJ2-7; 10 positions agree with TRBD1. The CDR3 is 17 residues long. The V segment lost 2 bases and the J segment 5 bases; nucleotides outside the gene matches: 13. CDR1 and CDR2 from the germline V gene are SGHRS and YFSETQ. The CDR3 is CASSFWDPGTGDHEQYF. CDR3 in DNA: TGCGCCAGCAGCTTTTGGGATCCCGGGACAGGGGACCACGAGCAGTACTTC. Drawing the rest from reference TRBV5-1 and TRBJ2-7, the complete variable domain is KAGVTQTPRYLIKTRGQQVTLSCSPISGHRSVSWYQQTPGQGLQFLFEYFSETQRNKGNFPGRFSGRQFSNSRSEMNVSTLELGDSALYLCASSFWDPGTGDHEQYFGPGTRLTVT.

The rearrangement joins TRBV7-2 to TRBJ2-6, with a possible D match to TRBD2 (6 bases). The germline V and J ends were trimmed by 1 base and 2 bases, with 12 bases remaining between them. CDR1 is SGHTA, CDR2 FQGNSA, per germline. The length of the CDR3 is 17 residues. CDR3 bases: TGTGCCAGCAGCTTAGTTTGGTGGGGGGCTGGGGCCAACGTCCTGACTTTC. Translating it yields CASSLVWWGAGANVLTF.

The CDR3 is CASSQFTGLGYGYTF. The DNA of the CDR3 is TGCGCCAGCAGCCAATTCACGGGGCTGGGCTATGGCTACACCTTC. The chain links TRBV4-1 to TRBJ1-2; tentative D call: TRBD1 (5 bases). The length of the CDR3 is 15 residues. V was cut by 2 bases and J by 4 bases, with 14 bases left in between. The germline CDR1 and CDR2 sequences are MGHRA and YSYEKL.

The chain has TRBV18 and TRBJ1-4; TRBD1 matches 7 bases. The germline gives CDR1 KGHSH, CDR2 LQKENI. The CDR3 has 17 amino acids. With 3 bases clipped from V and 2 bases from J, the junction kept 9 bases outside the gene matches. The CDR3 is CASSPTLTGFTNEKLFF. In nucleotides, the CDR3 is TGTGCCAGCTCACCTACTTTGACAGGGTTTACTAATGAAAAACTGTTTTTT.

J is TRBJ1-1 and V is TRBV6-2 or TRBV6-3; unclear D gene. The germline V and J ends were trimmed by 5 bases and 4 bases, with 5 bases remaining between them. The germline gives CDR1 MNHEY, CDR2 SVGEGT. This CDR3 comprises 11 residues. The CDR3 reads CASSRFTEAFF. CDR3 DNA sequence: TGTGCCAGCAGTCGATTCACTGAAGCTTTCTTT.

The chain couples TRBV4-2 to TRBJ1-2; D may be TRBD1 (5 bases). Per the germline V gene, CDR1 is LGHNA and CDR2 is YNFKEQ. V lost 0 bases, J lost 5 bases, and 10 bases lay in between. The CDR3 runs to 14 residues. This CDR3 is CASSQDWGRYGYTF. CDR3 coding DNA: TGTGCCAGCAGCCAAGACTGGGGCCGATATGGCTACACCTTC.

V is TRBV20-1 and J is TRBJ1-6; D not resolved. V gave up 0 bases and J gave up 18 bases, with 9 bases separating them. This CDR3 has 10 residues. The germline CDR1 and CDR2 sequences are DFQATT and SNEGSKA (reference sequence). The CDR3 loop reads CSARDSHTHF. In DNA form, the CDR3 reads TGCAGTGCTAGAGACAGTCATACCCACTTT.

This clone was observed once. The CDR3 nucleotides read TGTGCCAGCAGCGGACGCGGGAGTACCCAAGAGACCCAGTACTTC. This sequence encodes CASSGRGSTQETQYF. V usage is TRBV9 and J usage is TRBJ2-5, with 7 bases aligning to TRBD2. The CDR3 extends over 15 amino acids. Looked up from germline, CDR1 is SGDLS and CDR2 is YYNGEE. J was trimmed by 1 base and V by 3 bases; bases with no gene match: 6.

This chain connects TRBV2 to TRBJ1-1, with TRBD1 matching over 9 bases. This CDR3 contains 16 residues. The germline V gene encodes CDR1 SNHLY and CDR2 FYNNEI. The V segment lost 6 bases and the J segment 5 bases; nucleotides outside the gene matches: 13. In nucleotides, the CDR3 is TGTGCCAGCAGCCGTCCCGGGACAGGGTTCGGGACTGAAGCTTTCTTT. Protein product: CASSRPGTGFGTEAFF.

The chain joins TRBV6-2 or TRBV6-3 to TRBJ2-1; D not certain. Germline CDR1 is MNHEY and CDR2 is SVGEGT. This CDR3 contains 14 residues. Deletions cut 5 bases from V and 4 bases from J, with 12 bases between. CDR3 DNA sequence: TGTGCCAGCAGTAACCCAACGGTTTACAATGAGCAGTTCTTC. Translation gives CASSNPTVYNEQFF.

This clone was seen a single time. V and J are TRBV28 and TRBJ2-7; TRBD1 agrees at 11 bases. The CDR3 has 17 amino acids. The junction had 11 bases not matched to a gene; V was cut back by 4 bases and J by 3 bases. The germline CDR1 and CDR2 sequences are MDHEN and SYDVKM. The CDR3 reads CASSSPPAGTGGYEQYF. CDR3 nucleotides: TGTGCCAGCAGTTCGCCACCGGCCGGGACAGGGGGCTACGAGCAGTACTTC.

This clone was counted a single time. The chain has TRBV27 and TRBJ2-3; 13 nucleotides match TRBD2. The germline gives CDR1 MNHEY, CDR2 SMNVEV (reference sequence). This CDR3 region has 18 residues. Trimming removed 2 bases from V and 4 bases from J; junction bases left unmatched: 9. The CDR3 coding sequence is TGTGCCAGCAGTTTACTCCGGACTAGCGGGGGAGAGGCAGATACGCAGTATTTT. Translation: CASSLLRTSGGEADTQYF.

The rearrangement joins TRBV7-3 to TRBJ2-7, with 9 bases aligning to TRBD1. The germline V gene has CDR1 SGHTA and CDR2 FQGTGA. CDR3 length: 15 residues. Unmatched junction bases numbered 4, after V lost 2 bases and J lost 2 bases. The CDR3 spells CASSLSGTGPYEQYV. CDR3 DNA sequence: TGTGCCAGCAGCTTATCTGGGACAGGGCCCTACGAGCAGTACGTC.

The chain is built from TRBV5-6 and TRBJ2-3, with 9 bases matching TRBD2. J lost 5 bases, V lost 2 bases, and 6 bases had no gene match. CDR1 and CDR2 (germline): SGHDT, YYEEEE. This CDR3 is built from 15 residues. CDR3 region: CASSLGGRAGDTQYF. CDR3 in DNA: TGTGCCAGCAGCTTAGGCGGGAGGGCCGGAGATACGCAGTATTTT.

The chain links TRBV12-3 or TRBV12-4 to TRBJ1-1; D is unclear. V was clipped by 9 bases and J by 3 bases, with 11 bases between them. CDR3 size: 12 residues. The CDR3 bases are TGTGCCAGTACCGACACGTACACTGAAGCTTTCTTT. Translating gives CASTDTYTEAFF.

This chain joins TRBV4-3 and TRBJ1-3; TRBD1 might be the D (6 bases). Trimming stripped 3 bases from V and 0 bases from J, with 15 bases between. The CDR3 contains 17 residues. Germline-derived CDR1 and CDR2 are LGHNA and YSLEER. The CDR3 region has the DNA TGCGCCAGCAGCCATGATTCGCGGGACAACTCTGGAAACACCATATATTTT. The encoded protein is CASSHDSRDNSGNTIYF.